The rows below give T cell receptor beta chains drawn from one sample of a study of cytomegalovirus exposure and HLA in healthy donors. Using immunoSEQ multiplex PCR, the repertoire was profiled, and TCRdb retains in-frame clones only, with some absent. The profile shows 90,000 to 100,000 clones, more than 70% of them singletons. What was sequenced was PBMCs. All receptors derive from a female donor in good health and CMV-seronegative. CDR3s leave out the opening cysteine and the closing phenylalanine or tryptophan. Fields, in order: clone size, V gene, J gene, CDR3 protein. Where a row states a size, it is once, few, many or the class of an expanded clone; other rows omit it.

abundance: .
v_gene: TRBV5-5
j_gene: TRBJ2-5
CDR3aa: ASSAAGVEGETQY

abundance: once
v_gene: TRBV7-7
j_gene: TRBJ2-7
CDR3aa: ASSLTISGVYEQY

abundance: .
v_gene: TRBV5-1
j_gene: TRBJ2-5
CDR3aa: ASSLGSLAGGRGETQY

abundance: .
v_gene: TRBV7-9
j_gene: TRBJ2-1
CDR3aa: ASSRATSYNEQF

abundance: .
v_gene: TRBV7-3
j_gene: TRBJ2-1
CDR3aa: ASSPQVSGVTEQF

abundance: .
v_gene: TRBV4-3
j_gene: TRBJ1-2
CDR3aa: ASSQDWTGGTGYT

abundance: few
v_gene: TRBV2
j_gene: TRBJ2-5
CDR3aa: ASSSEGALGWETQY

abundance: .
v_gene: TRBV6-5
j_gene: TRBJ2-1
CDR3aa: ASSYAGLAANNEQF

abundance: few
v_gene: TRBV19
j_gene: TRBJ2-7
CDR3aa: ASSDRAQSYEQY

abundance: .
v_gene: TRBV4-2
j_gene: TRBJ2-1
CDR3aa: ASSQFPRSYNEQF

abundance: .
v_gene: TRBV27
j_gene: TRBJ1-5
CDR3aa: ASRMGQRNQPQH

abundance: once
v_gene: TRBV19
j_gene: TRBJ1-1
CDR3aa: ASSVGGNTEAF

abundance: .
v_gene: TRBV5-4
j_gene: TRBJ2-5
CDR3aa: ASSFLRQPQETQY

abundance: .
v_gene: TRBV7-2
j_gene: TRBJ1-5
CDR3aa: ASSSTGVNQPQH

abundance: .
v_gene: TRBV29-1
j_gene: TRBJ1-2
CDR3aa: SVWQGVKGDYGYT

abundance: .
v_gene: TRBV10-1
j_gene: TRBJ1-6
CDR3aa: ASHLDAGDALANSPLH

abundance: .
v_gene: TRBV5-8
j_gene: TRBJ2-7
CDR3aa: ASSLRGYEQY

abundance: .
v_gene: TRBV18
j_gene: TRBJ2-5
CDR3aa: ASSLGASAQETQY

abundance: .
v_gene: TRBV6-1
j_gene: TRBJ1-5
CDR3aa: ASSLTGGEGQPQH

abundance: .
v_gene: TRBV6-5
j_gene: TRBJ2-7
CDR3aa: ASGHGFDEQY

abundance: .
v_gene: TRBV9
j_gene: TRBJ1-1
CDR3aa: ASSGDRLTEAF

abundance: few
v_gene: TRBV7-9
j_gene: TRBJ2-1
CDR3aa: ASSPQPLRPSYNEQF

abundance: few
v_gene: TRBV7-9
j_gene: TRBJ2-5
CDR3aa: ASSPSAVFTKTQY

abundance: .
v_gene: TRBV9
j_gene: TRBJ2-1
CDR3aa: ASSSRQGSNEQF

abundance: .
v_gene: TRBV6-1
j_gene: TRBJ1-3
CDR3aa: ASRRNSGNTIY

abundance: .
v_gene: TRBV2
j_gene: TRBJ1-1
CDR3aa: ASSVKGRTEAF

abundance: .
v_gene: TRBV18
j_gene: TRBJ2-7
CDR3aa: ASSPGTVEQY

abundance: .
v_gene: TRBV28
j_gene: TRBJ2-3
CDR3aa: ASSLRTAGTDTQY

abundance: .
v_gene: TRBV28
j_gene: TRBJ1-5
CDR3aa: ASSTYRVVRSNQPQH

abundance: .
v_gene: TRBV5-6
j_gene: TRBJ1-2
CDR3aa: ASSLGQGAGGYT

abundance: .
v_gene: TRBV28
j_gene: TRBJ2-1
CDR3aa: ASSFLAAYNEQF

abundance: .
v_gene: TRBV7-9
j_gene: TRBJ2-5
CDR3aa: ASSLVGLAGVETQY

abundance: .
v_gene: TRBV19
j_gene: TRBJ2-1
CDR3aa: ASSASGGAYNEQF

abundance: .
v_gene: TRBV11-3
j_gene: TRBJ2-7
CDR3aa: ASSLGTGFEQY

abundance: .
v_gene: TRBV6-1
j_gene: TRBJ1-2
CDR3aa: ASSPKRTGGDGYT

abundance: .
v_gene: TRBV10-3
j_gene: TRBJ2-3
CDR3aa: AIGQGVTDTQY

abundance: .
v_gene: TRBV7-6
j_gene: TRBJ2-1
CDR3aa: ASSSSLDEQF

abundance: .
v_gene: TRBV27
j_gene: TRBJ2-1
CDR3aa: ASSQNEYLDGAYNEQF

abundance: once
v_gene: TRBV6-5
j_gene: TRBJ2-7
CDR3aa: ASTGGLAYEQY

abundance: .
v_gene: TRBV18
j_gene: TRBJ1-2
CDR3aa: ASSSGTGIGYGYT

abundance: few
v_gene: TRBV6-6
j_gene: TRBJ1-1
CDR3aa: ASSDQGPLGTEAF

abundance: .
v_gene: TRBV6-4
j_gene: TRBJ1-5
CDR3aa: ASSTAGVSNQPQH

abundance: .
v_gene: TRBV27
j_gene: TRBJ2-7
CDR3aa: ASSGPGEQY

abundance: few
v_gene: TRBV5-1
j_gene: TRBJ2-2
CDR3aa: ASSLGIGTNTGELF

abundance: .
v_gene: TRBV14
j_gene: TRBJ2-7
CDR3aa: ASSRTPSGYEQY

abundance: .
v_gene: TRBV12-5
j_gene: TRBJ2-5
CDR3aa: ASGSGGKGEETQY

abundance: .
v_gene: TRBV6-5
j_gene: TRBJ2-7
CDR3aa: ASSTRQGAGEQY

abundance: .
v_gene: TRBV4-2
j_gene: TRBJ1-2
CDR3aa: ASSQDQGGLDGYT

abundance: .
v_gene: TRBV5-4
j_gene: TRBJ2-7
CDR3aa: ASSFEGPSGFS

abundance: .
v_gene: TRBV25-1
j_gene: TRBJ1-2
CDR3aa: ASSEGGVLGGYT

abundance: .
v_gene: TRBV27
j_gene: TRBJ2-5
CDR3aa: ASSPRGEHFKETQY

abundance: .
v_gene: TRBV6-5
j_gene: TRBJ1-1
CDR3aa: ASSPIYAGNTEAF

abundance: .
v_gene: TRBV9
j_gene: TRBJ1-2
CDR3aa: ASSAVGGGNYGYT

abundance: .
v_gene: TRBV27
j_gene: TRBJ2-7
CDR3aa: ASSFRTLGEQY